This T cell receptor beta chain was sequenced for a study of type 1 regulatory T cells. Whole-study context: An in vitro protocol generated T-allo10, a Tr1-enriched, alloantigen-specific CD4 T cell product.

The trim removed 3 bases at V and 2 bases at J, leaving 5 bases unmatched. The CDR3 is 15 amino acids. One entry per CDR3 protein results from TCRdb running MiXCR on the reads. The sample records about 100,000 distinct CDR3 sequences, roughly 30% being singletons. This clonotype was seen a handful of times. Sequences were obtained from CD4+ T cells, either the whole sample or a sorted fraction (not recorded which). The origin of this receptor is a human donor in good health. This rearrangement joins TRBV12-3 or TRBV12-4 to TRBJ2-3; 7 bases line up with TRBD2. The CDR3 here is CASSLWGGNTDTQYF. In nucleotides, the CDR3 is TGTGCCAGCAGTTTGTGGGGGGGTAACACAGATACGCAGTATTTT.